The source of this T cell receptor (beta chain) is a study of blood T cell repertoires in COVID-19. About the research overall: Collection of acute and convalescent COVID-19 samples took place in the United States, Italy and Spain. PBMCs, B-cell-depleted T cells, or T cells provided the cDNA or gDNA that made up the material.

Trimming removed 3 bases from V and 3 bases from J, with 12 bases in between. The germline V gene has CDR1 SGHTA and CDR2 FQGNSA. CDR3 length: 15 amino acids. In the original analysis: Nucleated cell number was recorded as an estimate derived from reference gene primer amplification. Measured with immunoSEQ multiplex PCR; TCRdb has only the in-frame clones, and not every one. The DNA was the basis for D and trimming; V, J and clone size are from that table. The sample lists approximately 390,000 clones, around 91% occurring once. This clone was detected a few times. Source material: peripheral blood. The genes are TRBV7-2 and TRBJ1-3, with D maybe TRBD1 (6 bases). The receptor was derived from a man aged 18 to 29 with active or convalescent COVID-19. DNA of the CDR3: TGTGCCAGCAGCTTTGGGGGGGCGGGTGGAAACACCATATATTTT. This translates into CASSFGGAGGNTIYF. The full variable domain, completed using reference TRBV7-2 and TRBJ1-3, is GAGVSQSPSNKVTEKGKDVELRCDPISGHTALYWYRQSLGQGLEFLIYFQGNSAPDKSGLPSDRFSAERTGGSVSTLTIQRTQQEDSAVYLCASSFGGAGGNTIYFGEGSWLTVV.